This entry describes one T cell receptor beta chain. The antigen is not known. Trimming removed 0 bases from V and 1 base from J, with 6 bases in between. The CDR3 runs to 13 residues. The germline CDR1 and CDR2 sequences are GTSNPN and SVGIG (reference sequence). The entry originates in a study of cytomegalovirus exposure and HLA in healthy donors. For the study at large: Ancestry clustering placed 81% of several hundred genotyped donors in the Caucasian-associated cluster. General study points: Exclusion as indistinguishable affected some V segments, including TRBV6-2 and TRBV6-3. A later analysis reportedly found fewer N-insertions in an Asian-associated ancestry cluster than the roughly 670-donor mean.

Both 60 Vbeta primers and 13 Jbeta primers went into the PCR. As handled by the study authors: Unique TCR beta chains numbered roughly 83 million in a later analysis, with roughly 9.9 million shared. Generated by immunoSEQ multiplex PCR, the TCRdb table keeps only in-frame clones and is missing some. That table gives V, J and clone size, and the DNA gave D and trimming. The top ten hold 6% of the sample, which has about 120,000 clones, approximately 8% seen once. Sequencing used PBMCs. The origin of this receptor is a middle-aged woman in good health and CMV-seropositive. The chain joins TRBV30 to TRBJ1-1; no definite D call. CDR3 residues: CAWSVSKNTEAFF. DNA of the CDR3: TGTGCCTGGAGTGTATCTAAGAACACTGAAGCTTTCTTT.